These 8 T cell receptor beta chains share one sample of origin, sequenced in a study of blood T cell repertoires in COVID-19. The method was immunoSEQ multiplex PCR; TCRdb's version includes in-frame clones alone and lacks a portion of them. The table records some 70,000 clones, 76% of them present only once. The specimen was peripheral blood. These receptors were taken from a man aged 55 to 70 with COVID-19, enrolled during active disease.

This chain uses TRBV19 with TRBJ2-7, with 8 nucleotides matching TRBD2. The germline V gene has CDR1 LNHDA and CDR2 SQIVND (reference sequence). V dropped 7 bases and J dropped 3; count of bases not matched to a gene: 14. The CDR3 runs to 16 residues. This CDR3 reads CASTPRGGRSIYEQYF. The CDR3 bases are TGTGCCAGTACTCCACGGGGGGGGCGAAGTATCTACGAGCAGTACTTC.

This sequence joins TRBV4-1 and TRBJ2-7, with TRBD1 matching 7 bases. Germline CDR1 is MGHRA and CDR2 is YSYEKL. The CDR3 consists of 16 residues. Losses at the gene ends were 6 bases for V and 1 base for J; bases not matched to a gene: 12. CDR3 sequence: CASRDTRQGRSYEQYF. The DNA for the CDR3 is TGCGCCAGCAGAGACACCCGACAGGGAAGATCCTACGAGCAGTACTTC.

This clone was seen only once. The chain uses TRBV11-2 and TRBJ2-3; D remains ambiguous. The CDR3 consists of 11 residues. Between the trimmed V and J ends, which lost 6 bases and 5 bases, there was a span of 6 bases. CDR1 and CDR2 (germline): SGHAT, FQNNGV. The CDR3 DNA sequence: TGTGCCAGCAGGTCGGGAGATACGCAGTATTTT. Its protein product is CASRSGDTQYF.

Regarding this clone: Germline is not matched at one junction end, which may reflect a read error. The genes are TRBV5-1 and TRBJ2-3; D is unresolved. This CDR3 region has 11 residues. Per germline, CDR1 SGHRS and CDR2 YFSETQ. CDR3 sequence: CASSLERRPHF. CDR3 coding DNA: TGCGCCAGCAGCTTGGAGCGCCGTCCCCATTTT.

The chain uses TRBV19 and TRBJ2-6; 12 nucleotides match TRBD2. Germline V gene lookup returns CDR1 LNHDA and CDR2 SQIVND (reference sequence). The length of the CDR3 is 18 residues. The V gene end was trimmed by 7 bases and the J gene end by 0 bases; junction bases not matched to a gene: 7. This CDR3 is CASTPSGRGSSGANVLTF. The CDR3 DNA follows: TGTGCCAGTACCCCTAGCGGGAGGGGGAGCTCTGGGGCCAACGTCCTGACTTTC.

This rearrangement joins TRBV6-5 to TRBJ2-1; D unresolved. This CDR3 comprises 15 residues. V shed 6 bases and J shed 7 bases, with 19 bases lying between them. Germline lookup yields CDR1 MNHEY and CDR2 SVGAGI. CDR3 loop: CASSPRSSGWNEQFF. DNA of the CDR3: TGTGCCAGCAGCCCCCGTAGTTCGGGTTGGAATGAGCAGTTCTTC.

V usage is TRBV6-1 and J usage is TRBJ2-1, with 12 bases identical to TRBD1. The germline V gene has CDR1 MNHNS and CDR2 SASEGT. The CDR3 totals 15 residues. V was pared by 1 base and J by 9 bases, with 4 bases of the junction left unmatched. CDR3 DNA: TGTGCCAGCAGTGAAGTGGGACAGGGGGCCCTTGAGCAGTTCTTC. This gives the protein CASSEVGQGALEQFF.

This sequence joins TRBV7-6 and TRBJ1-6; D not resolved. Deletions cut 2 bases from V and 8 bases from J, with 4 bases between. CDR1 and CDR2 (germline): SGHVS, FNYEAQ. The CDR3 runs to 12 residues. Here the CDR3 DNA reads TGTGCCAGCAGCTTACCCGATTCACCCCTCCACTTT. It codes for CASSLPDSPLHF.